This is a list of T cell receptor beta chains from one sample in a study of CD8 T cells in Susac syndrome. TCRdb re-derived calls from the immunoSEQ multiplex PCR reads in MiXCR, one entry per CDR3 protein. The sample holds about 71,000 distinct CDR3 sequences, nearly 96% seen once. Sequencing was done on a sample of CD4+ T cells from PBMCs. These receptors came from a human donor with multiple sclerosis. Both conserved end residues are part of each CDR3. D genes are given only for firm matches. Rows may omit the clone size; those that give it use once, few, many or a size class.

>TRBJ2-5|NA|NA|TRBV5-6
TGTGCCAGCACCAAGGGGGTTCTTGTGGAGACCCAGTACTTC
CASTKGVLVETQYF
>TRBJ2-4|TRBD1|once|TRBV30
TGTGCCTGGAGTCGGGACAGAGCCAAAAACATTCAGTACTTC
CAWSRDRAKNIQYF
>TRBJ2-5|NA|few|TRBV7-9
TGTGCCAGCAGCCCTGAATTCCAAGAGACCCAGTACTTC
CASSPEFQETQYF
>TRBJ2-3|NA|NA|TRBV11-2
TGTGCCAGCAGCCTTTCCGGAGATACGCAGTATTTT
CASSLSGDTQYF
>TRBJ2-1|NA|NA|TRBV29-1
TGCAGCGTTGCCGGGGGGAAGGGGGGTATGTCCTACAATGAGCAGTTCTTC
CSVAGGKGGMSYNEQFF
>TRBJ2-7|NA|NA|TRBV18
TGTGCCAGCTCAACGGATTTTTCGTCCGAGCAGTACTTC
CASSTDFSSEQYF
>TRBJ2-7|NA|NA|TRBV10-3
TGTGCCATCAGTGCCCCGCCTGGCAACTCCTACGAGCAGTACTTC
CAISAPPGNSYEQYF
>TRBJ2-7|NA|NA|TRBV9
TGTGCCAGCAGCGAAGGTGAGGACTACGAGCAGTACTTC
CASSEGEDYEQYF
>TRBJ2-7|NA|NA|TRBV6-1
TGTGCCAGCAGTCCCAGCTGGACAGTCAGCTCCTACGAGCAGTACTTC
CASSPSWTVSSYEQYF
>TRBJ2-7|TRBD2|NA|TRBV20-1
TGCAGTGCCGTAGGGACTAGCGGGGGGGATCCCTACGAGCAGTACTTC
CSAVGTSGGDPYEQYF
>TRBJ1-1|NA|once|TRBV5-4
TGTGCCAGCAGCGTACAGGGTACCACTGAAGCTTTCTTT
CASSVQGTTEAFF
>TRBJ2-3|TRBD2|NA|TRBV18
TGTGCCAGCTCACCAGGGACTAGCGGGGGGGCCGATACGCAGTATTTT
CASSPGTSGGADTQYF
>TRBJ2-1|NA|NA|TRBV3-1
TGTGCCAGCAGCCAAGGTGCTAGTCGGGAGCAGTTCTTC
CASSQGASREQFF
>TRBJ2-1|TRBD2|once|TRBV4-3
TGCGCCAGCAGCCAAGATAGGGTCGGAGGTAGCGGGGATTACTACAATGAGCAGTTCTTC
CASSQDRVGGSGDYYNEQFF
>TRBJ2-3|NA|once|TRBV7-2
TGTGCCAGCCGGAAGGGGACGGATACGCAGTATTTT
CASRKGTDTQYF
>TRBJ2-7|NA|NA|TRBV7-9
TGTGCCAGCAGCTTAGCTAACAGGGACCACGAGCAGTACTTC
CASSLANRDHEQYF
>TRBJ2-7|TRBD2|few|TRBV28
TGTGCCAGCAGGGCAGGACTAGCAGCCTCCTACGAGCAGTACTTC
CASRAGLAASYEQYF
>TRBJ2-7|NA|NA|TRBV6-1
TGTGCCAGCAGTGAACTGCAGGCCACCTCCTACGAGCGGTACTTC
CASSELQATSYERYF
>TRBJ2-7|NA|NA|TRBV30
TGTGCCTGGAGTTTGTGGGGACGGACTTACGAGCAGTACTTC
CAWSLWGRTYEQYF
>TRBJ1-2|NA|few|TRBV6-1
TGTGCCAGCAGTGAGACAGCTAACTATGGCTACACCTTC
CASSETANYGYTF
>TRBJ2-1|NA|NA|TRBV6-6
TGTGCCAGCAGTTACTCGGAGGGGGGTGAGCAGTTCTTC
CASSYSEGGEQFF
>TRBJ2-3|NA|NA|TRBV24-1
TGTGCCACCAGTGAATCTACAGATACGCAGTATTTT
CATSESTDTQYF
>TRBJ2-7|TRBD1|NA|TRBV6-5
TGTGCCAGCAGTCCCGGGACAGACTACGAGCAGTACTTC
CASSPGTDYEQYF
>TRBJ2-7|TRBD2|NA|TRBV20-1
TGCAGTGCTAGGTTTAGCGGGGGGCAGTACGAGCAGTACTTC
CSARFSGGQYEQYF
>TRBJ2-1|TRBD2|NA|TRBV5-1
TGCGCCAGCAGCTACGAGCGGGGCAGCTCCTACAATGAGCAGTTCTTC
CASSYERGSSYNEQFF
>TRBJ1-1|TRBD1|NA|TRBV12-3/TRBV12-4
TGTGCCAGCAGTTTAGGGACAGGATTGAGGGCTTTCTTT
CASSLGTGLRAFF
>TRBJ2-5|NA|NA|TRBV30
TGTGCCTGGAGTGCCCAAGAGACCCAGTACTTC
CAWSAQETQYF
>TRBJ2-3|NA|once|TRBV6-1
TGTGCCAGCAGCCAGACGGACTCCCGACAGTATTTT
CASSQTDSRQYF
>TRBJ2-7|NA|NA|TRBV5-1
TGCGCCAGCAGCTTGGGGGCCGACAGCCTAGGCGAGCAGTACTTC
CASSLGADSLGEQYF
>TRBJ2-7|NA|NA|TRBV5-1
TGCGCCAGCAGCTTGGAAAGGGCCTCCTACGAGCAGTACTTC
CASSLERASYEQYF
>TRBJ2-3|NA|NA|TRBV7-9
TGTGCCAGCAGCTTACAGAACAGCCAGGCAGATACGCAGTATTTT
CASSLQNSQADTQYF
>TRBJ2-2|TRBD1|NA|TRBV20-1
TGCAGTGCTCCAGGGACAGCGAACACCGGGGAGCTGTTTTTT
CSAPGTANTGELFF
>TRBJ2-1|NA|NA|TRBV29-1
TGCAGCGGTGGGCCAGGGTACAATGAGCAGCTCTTC
CSGGPGYNEQLF
>TRBJ2-1|TRBD2|NA|TRBV12-3/TRBV12-4
TGTGCCAGCAGTTTAACCGGGGGGTACCACAATGAGCAGTTCTTC
CASSLTGGYHNEQFF
>TRBJ1-2|NA|NA|TRBV10-3
TGTGCCATTCAGATCAACTATGGCTACACCTTC
CAIQINYGYTF
>TRBJ2-1|TRBD1|few|TRBV2
TGTGCCAGCAGTGGGGACAGGGAGGATGAGCAGTTCTTC
CASSGDREDEQFF
>TRBJ1-5|TRBD1|NA|TRBV7-9
TGTGCCAGCAGCCCCGGGACAGTGAGCAATCAGCCCCAGCATTTT
CASSPGTVSNQPQHF
>TRBJ2-1|NA|NA|TRBV5-5
TGTGCCAGCAGCGGTGGGGGGTACAATGAGCAGTTCTTC
CASSGGGYNEQFF
>TRBJ2-7|NA|NA|TRBV6-2/TRBV6-3
TGTGCCAGCAGGCCCGGTGGGGCAGCCTACGAGCAGTACTTC
CASRPGGAAYEQYF
>TRBJ2-3|TRBD2|NA|TRBV12-3/TRBV12-4
TGTGCCAGCAGTCTTGGACTAGTCACAGATACGCAGTATTTT
CASSLGLVTDTQYF
>TRBJ1-5|TRBD1|NA|TRBV3-1
TGTGCCAGCAGCCAAGGAGGGGGCGAAGGTCAGCCCCAGCATTTT
CASSQGGGEGQPQHF
>TRBJ2-3|TRBD2|NA|TRBV18
TGTGCCAGCTCACCACCAAGCGGGGTCATGGGTGATACGCAGTATTTT
CASSPPSGVMGDTQYF
>TRBJ2-3|NA|NA|TRBV3-1
TGTGCCAGCAGCCGCCAGACGGGGGGCCGCACAGATACGCAGTATTTT
CASSRQTGGRTDTQYF